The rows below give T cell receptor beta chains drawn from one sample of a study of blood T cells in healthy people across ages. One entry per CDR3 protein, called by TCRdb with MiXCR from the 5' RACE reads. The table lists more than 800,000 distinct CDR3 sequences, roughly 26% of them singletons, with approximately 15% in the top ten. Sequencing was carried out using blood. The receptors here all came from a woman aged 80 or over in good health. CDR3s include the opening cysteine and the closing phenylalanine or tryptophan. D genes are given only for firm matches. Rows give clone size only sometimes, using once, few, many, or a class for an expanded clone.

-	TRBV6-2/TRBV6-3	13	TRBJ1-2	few	CASSYSRGQGYTF	TGTGCCAGCAGTTACTCACGAGGCCAGGGCTACACCTTC
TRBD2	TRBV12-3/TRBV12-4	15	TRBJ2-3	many	CASRITSGGGHTQYF	TGTGCCAGCAGAATAACTAGCGGGGGGGGTCATACGCAGTATTTT
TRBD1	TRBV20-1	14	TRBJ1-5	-	CSAQTGGSNQPQHF	TGCAGTGCCCAAACAGGGGGAAGCAATCAGCCCCAGCATTTT
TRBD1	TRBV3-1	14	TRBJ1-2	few	CASSHLDRVAGYTF	TGTGCCAGCAGCCATTTAGACAGGGTAGCTGGCTACACCTTC
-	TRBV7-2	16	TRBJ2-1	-	CASSLQRVVSYNKQFF	TGTGCCAGCAGCTTACAACGGGTAGTTTCCTACAATAAGCAGTTCTTC
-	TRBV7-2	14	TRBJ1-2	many	CASSSWMRNYGYTF	TGTGCCAGCAGCTCATGGATGAGGAACTATGGCTACACCTTC
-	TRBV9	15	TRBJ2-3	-	CASSVATGTGDTQYF	TGTGCCAGCAGCGTAGCTACGGGGACGGGAGATACGCAGTATTTT
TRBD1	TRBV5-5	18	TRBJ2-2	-	CASARKHTGGANTGELFF	TGTGCCAGCGCCCGAAAACATACAGGGGGAGCGAACACCGGGGAGCTGTTTTTT
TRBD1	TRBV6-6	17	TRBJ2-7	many	CASSPLRQGANHGEQYF	TGTGCCAGCAGTCCCCTGCGACAGGGGGCGAATCATGGCGAGCAGTACTTC
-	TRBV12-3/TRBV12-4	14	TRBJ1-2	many	CASSLGRVNYGYTF	TGTGCCAGCAGTTTAGGCAGGGTGAACTATGGCTACACCTTC
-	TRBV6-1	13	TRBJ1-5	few	CASSDSHNQPQHF	TGTGCCAGCAGTGACAGCCACAATCAGCCCCAGCATTTT
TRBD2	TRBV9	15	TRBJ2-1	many	CASSVGTSVYNEQFF	TGTGCCAGCAGCGTAGGAACTAGCGTCTACAATGAGCAGTTCTTC
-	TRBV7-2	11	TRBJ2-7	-	CASSRWAEQYF	TGTGCCAGCAGCCGTTGGGCCGAGCAGTACTTC
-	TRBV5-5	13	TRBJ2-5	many	CASRRAGTETQYF	TGTGCCAGCCGTAGAGCCGGTACAGAGACCCAGTACTTC
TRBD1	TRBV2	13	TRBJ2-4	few	CASSEPDRADQYF	TGTGCCAGCAGTGAACCCGACAGGGCCGATCAGTACTTC
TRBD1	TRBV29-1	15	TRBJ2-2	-	CSVAPGQGSTGELFF	TGCAGCGTCGCCCCGGGACAGGGAAGCACCGGGGAGCTGTTTTTT
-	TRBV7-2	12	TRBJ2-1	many	CASSIGTAVRFF	TGTGCCAGCAGCATAGGGACCGCGGTTCGGTTCTTC
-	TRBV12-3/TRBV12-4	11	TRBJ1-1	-	CASSPDWVAFF	TGTGCCAGCAGTCCAGACTGGGTGGCTTTCTTT
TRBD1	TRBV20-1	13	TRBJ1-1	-	CSARVARGRTAFF	TGCAGTGCTAGAGTTGCGAGGGGGCGTACCGCTTTCTTT
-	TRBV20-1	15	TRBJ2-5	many	CSQRGDRGRLETQYF	TGCAGTCAAAGGGGAGATCGGGGGCGTTTGGAGACCCAGTACTTC
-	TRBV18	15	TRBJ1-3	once	CASSPRDGSGNTIYF	TGTGCCAGCTCACCACGCGACGGCAGTGGAAACACCATATATTTT
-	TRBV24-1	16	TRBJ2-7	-	CATSDFNGGIRDEQYF	TGTGCCACCAGTGATTTTAACGGGGGAATTAGAGATGAGCAGTACTTC
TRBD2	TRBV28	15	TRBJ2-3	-	CAALRPGGGTDTQYF	TGTGCAGCTCTGCGGCCGGGGGGGGGTACAGATACGCAGTATTTT
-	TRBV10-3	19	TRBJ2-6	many	CAISEPRDTNARGANVLTF	TGTGCCATCAGTGAGCCCCGGGACACCAACGCACGGGGGGCCAACGTCCTGACTTTC
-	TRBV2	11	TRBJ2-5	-	CVSSLHETQYF	TGTGTCAGCAGCTTGCACGAGACCCAGTACTTC
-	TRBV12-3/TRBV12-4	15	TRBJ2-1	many	CASSFGQGPYNEQFF	TGTGCCAGCAGTTTCGGGCAGGGACCCTACAATGAGCAGTTCTTC
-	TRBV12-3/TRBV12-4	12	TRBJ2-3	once	CASGVVGDMQYF	TGTGCCAGCGGGGTGGTAGGAGATATGCAGTATTTT
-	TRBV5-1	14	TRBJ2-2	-	CASSIGTNTGELFF	TGCGCCAGCAGCATCGGAACGAACACCGGGGAGCTGTTTTTT
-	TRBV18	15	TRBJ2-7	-	CASPQGSSDLSVQYF	TGTGCCAGCCCACAGGGAAGTAGCGATCTGAGCGTGCAGTACTTC
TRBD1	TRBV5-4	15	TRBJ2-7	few	CASSPGTGASREQYF	TGTGCCAGCAGCCCGGGGACAGGGGCCTCCCGCGAGCAGTACTTC
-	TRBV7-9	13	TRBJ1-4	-	CASSKMRGEKRFF	TGTGCCAGCAGCAAAATGCGGGGGGAAAAACGGTTTTTT
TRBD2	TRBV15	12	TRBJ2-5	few	CATSRGGSEQYF	TGTGCCACCAGCAGAGGCGGGAGTGAGCAGTACTTC
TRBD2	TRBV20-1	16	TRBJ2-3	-	CSAPAFAGGIGDTQYF	TGCAGTGCTCCCGCATTCGCGGGAGGAATAGGAGATACGCAGTATTTT
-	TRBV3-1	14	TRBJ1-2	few	CASSQDRDPEGYTF	TGTGCCAGCAGCCAAGACCGGGACCCCGAAGGCTACACCTTC
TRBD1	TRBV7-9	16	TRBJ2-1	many	CASSLTRDRFNNEQFF	TGTGCCAGCAGCTTAACCCGGGACAGGTTTAACAATGAGCAGTTCTTC
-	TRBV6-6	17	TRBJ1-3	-	CASSYSSGRTSGNTIYF	TGTGCCAGCAGTTACTCGTCCGGAAGGACCTCTGGAAACACCATATATTTT
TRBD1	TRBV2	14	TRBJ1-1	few	CASNWAGGHTEAFF	TGTGCCAGCAACTGGGCAGGGGGGCACACTGAAGCTTTCTTT
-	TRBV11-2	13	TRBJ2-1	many	CASSSDVYNEQFF	TGTGCCAGCAGCTCCGATGTTTACAATGAGCAGTTCTTC
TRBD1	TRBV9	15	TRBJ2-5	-	CASLSGTGGRETQYF	TGTGCCAGCCTATCCGGGACAGGGGGAAGAGAGACCCAGTACTTC
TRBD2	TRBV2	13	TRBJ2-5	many	CASSRDYGETQYF	TGTGCCAGCAGTAGGGACTACGGGGAGACCCAGTACTTC
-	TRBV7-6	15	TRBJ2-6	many	CASSLEGSGANVLTF	TGTGCCAGCAGCTTAGAGGGCTCTGGGGCCAACGTCCTGACTTTC
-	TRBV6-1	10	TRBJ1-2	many	CASSEYGYTF	TGTGCCAGCAGTGAATATGGCTACACCTTC
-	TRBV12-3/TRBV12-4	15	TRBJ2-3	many	CASSPQQTNTDTQYF	TGTGCCAGCAGTCCCCAGCAGACTAACACAGATACGCAGTATTTT
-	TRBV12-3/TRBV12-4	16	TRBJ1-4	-	CASSQRTGTTSEKLFF	TGTGCCAGCAGTCAACGAACCGGGACCACCAGTGAAAAACTGTTTTTT
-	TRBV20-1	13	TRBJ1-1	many	CSASPHQNTEAFF	TGCAGTGCTTCCCCCCACCAGAACACTGAAGCTTTCTTT
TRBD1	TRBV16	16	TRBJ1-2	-	CASSPWTGGGLSGYTF	TGTGCCAGCAGCCCTTGGACAGGGGGCGGGTTATCCGGCTACACCTTC
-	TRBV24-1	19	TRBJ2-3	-	CATSGPEPGIPGSTDTQYF	TGTGCCACCAGTGGCCCAGAGCCCGGGATCCCGGGAAGCACAGATACGCAGTATTTT
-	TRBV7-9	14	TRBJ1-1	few	CASSLDLMNTEAFF	TGTGCCAGCAGCTTAGATTTAATGAACACTGAAGCTTTCTTT
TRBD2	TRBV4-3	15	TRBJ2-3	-	CASNQGASGTDTQYF	TGCGCCAGCAACCAAGGGGCTAGCGGAACAGATACGCAGTATTTT
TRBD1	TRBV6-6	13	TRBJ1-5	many	CASRPGGDQPQHF	TGTGCCAGCAGACCAGGGGGCGATCAGCCCCAGCATTTT